One and the same sample provided the 3 T cell receptor beta chains below, sequenced in a study of blood T cells in healthy people across ages. Next came a second PCR, run for roughly 6 to 11 cycles, which used a sample-barcoded 5' primer along with a J-beta primer mix. TCRdb re-called the 5' RACE reads through MiXCR, storing one row per CDR3 protein. The table has 700,000 to 800,000 distinct CDR3 sequences, roughly two fifths seen once. Sequenced: blood. The receptors were gathered from a woman aged 55-75 years in good health.

The chain joins TRBV7-2 to TRBJ2-7, with D uncertain. The DNA matches TRBJ2-4 better at its end, which makes the J call doubtful. The CDR3 totals 13 residues. Germline values: CDR1 SGHTA, CDR2 FQGNSA. The CDR3 coding sequence is TGTGCCAGCAGCTTAGGAGGTAGTAACATTCAGTACTTC. Translated, it gives CASSLGGSNIQYF.

This clonotype was recorded a few times. The chain joins TRBV25-1 to TRBJ2-7; 9 positions match TRBD1. Per germline, CDR1 MGHDK and CDR2 SYGVNS. With 4 bases clipped from V and 6 bases from J, the junction kept 16 bases outside the gene matches. This CDR3 comprises 17 residues. The CDR3 region is CASSGPPTGGFSGEQYF. As DNA, the CDR3 is TGTGCCAGCAGTGGTCCCCCTACAGGGGGCTTCTCTGGCGAGCAGTACTTC.

The chain is built from TRBV7-2 and TRBJ2-5; TRBD2 matches at 8 bases. CDR1 is SGHTA, CDR2 FQGNSA, per germline. After removal of 5 bases from V and 11 bases from J, the junction contained 10 bases not matched to a gene. This CDR3 is 13 amino acids long. This CDR3 is CASSPGLGGGQYF. As DNA, the CDR3 is TGTGCCAGCAGCCCGGGACTAGGGGGAGGGCAGTACTTC.